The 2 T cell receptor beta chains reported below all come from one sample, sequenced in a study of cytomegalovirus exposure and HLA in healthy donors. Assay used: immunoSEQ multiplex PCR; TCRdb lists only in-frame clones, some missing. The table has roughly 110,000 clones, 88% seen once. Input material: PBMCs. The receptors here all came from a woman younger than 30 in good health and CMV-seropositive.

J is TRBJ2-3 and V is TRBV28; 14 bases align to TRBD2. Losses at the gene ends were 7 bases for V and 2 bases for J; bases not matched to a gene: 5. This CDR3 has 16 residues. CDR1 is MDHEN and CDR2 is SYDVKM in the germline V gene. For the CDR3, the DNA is TGTGCCAGCACGACTAGCGGGGGGGATAACACAGATACGCAGTATTTT. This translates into CASTTSGGDNTDTQYF. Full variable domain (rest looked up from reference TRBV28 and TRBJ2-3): DVKVTQSSRYLVKRTGEKVFLECVQDMDHENMFWYRQDPGLGLRLIYFSYDVKMKEKGDIPEGYSVSREKKERFSLILESASTNQTSMYLCASTTSGGDNTDTQYFGPGTRLTVL.

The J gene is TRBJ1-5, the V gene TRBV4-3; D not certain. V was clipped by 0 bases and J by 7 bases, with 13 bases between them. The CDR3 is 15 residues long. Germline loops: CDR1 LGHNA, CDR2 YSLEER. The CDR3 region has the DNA TGCGCCAGCAGCCAAGATGTGGCAGGCTGGCAGCCCCAGCATTTT. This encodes CASSQDVAGWQPQHF.